These 25 T cell receptor beta chains were all obtained from the same sample, sequenced in a study of blood T cell repertoires in COVID-19. TCRdb's copy holds only in-frame clones and misses some; the assay was immunoSEQ multiplex PCR. The data show under 200,000 clones, roughly 86% seen once. The sample taken for sequencing was peripheral blood. These receptors were taken from a woman over 75 with COVID-19, enrolled during active disease.

This clone has more than one count but fewer than ten. This chain uses TRBV5-8 with TRBJ1-1; 9 positions match TRBD1. This CDR3 is built from 17 residues. Trimming took 5 bases from V and 4 from J; bases not matched to a gene: 15. Looked up from germline, CDR1 is SGHTS and CDR2 is YDEGEE. CDR3 bases: TGTGCCAGCAGATATACCGGGACAGGGAGGATTGGCACTGAAGCTTTCTTT. The encoded protein is CASRYTGTGRIGTEAFF. Based on the CDR3 plus reference TRBV5-8 and TRBJ1-1, the full variable domain is EAGVTQSPTHLIKTRGQQATLRCSPISGHTSVYWYQQALGLGLQFLLWYDEGEERNRGNFPPRFSGRQFPNYSSELNVNALELEDSALYLCASRYTGTGRIGTEAFFGQGTRLTVV.

The CDR3 sequence is CASSSTGTSGRYEQYF. The CDR3 DNA sequence: TGCGCCAGCAGCTCTACCGGGACTAGCGGGAGGTACGAGCAGTACTTC. The J gene is TRBJ2-7, the V gene TRBV5-1; 15 nucleotides align to TRBD2. Germline CDR1 is SGHRS and CDR2 is YFSETQ. This CDR3 contains 16 residues. Unmatched junction bases numbered 5, after V lost 3 bases and J lost 4 bases.

This chain links TRBV6-5 with TRBJ2-4; a possible D gene is TRBD1 (5 bases). This CDR3 region has 14 residues. The germline V gene encodes CDR1 MNHEY and CDR2 SVGAGI. Trimming pared 2 bases from V and 1 base from J, leaving 6 bases between. The CDR3 DNA is TGTGCCAGCAGTTACAGGGGTGCCAAAAACATTCAGTACTTC. Translating gives CASSYRGAKNIQYF.

This sequence joins TRBV18 and TRBJ2-1; the D is unclear. Trimming cost V 4 bases and J 10 bases, with 11 bases left between them. The CDR3 is 12 amino acids. CDR1 and CDR2 from the germline V gene are KGHSH and LQKENI. This chain's CDR3 is CASSLLPVEQFF. CDR3 in DNA: TGTGCCAGCTCACTCCTCCCAGTGGAGCAGTTCTTC.

The chain uses TRBV30 and TRBJ2-5; 10 positions agree with TRBD2. The CDR3 has 14 amino acids. Germline V lookup: CDR1 GTSNPN, CDR2 SVGIG (reference sequence). J was trimmed by 4 bases and V by 4 bases; bases with no gene match: 6. CDR3 protein: CAWNRLAGVETQYF. Written as DNA, the CDR3 is TGTGCCTGGAACAGGCTAGCGGGAGTAGAGACCCAGTACTTC.

The V and J genes are TRBV6-2 or TRBV6-3 and TRBJ2-1, with 8 bases matching TRBD1. The J segment lost 5 bases and the V segment lost 5 bases, leaving 2 bases of the junction unmatched. Looked up from germline, CDR1 is MNHEY and CDR2 is SVGEGT. There are 13 residues in the CDR3. CDR3 coding DNA: TGTGCCAGCAGTCGGACAGGGAACAATGAGCAGTTCTTC. This translates into CASSRTGNNEQFF.

The chain joins TRBV9 to TRBJ1-3, with TRBD1 matching 10 bases. CDR1 and CDR2 (germline): SGDLS, YYNGEE. Trimming at V came to 2 bases and at J to 1 base, leaving 3 bases not matched to a gene. The CDR3 sequence is 16 residues long. The CDR3 spells CASSVGQGLSGNTIYF. The CDR3 DNA follows: TGTGCCAGCAGCGTGGGACAGGGGTTGTCTGGAAACACCATATATTTT.

This chain connects TRBV29-1 to TRBJ1-1; unclear D gene. Germline V lookup: CDR1 SQVTM, CDR2 ANQGSEA. This CDR3 has 12 residues. V lost 6 bases and J lost 7, with 15 bases in between. CDR3 residues: CSVLGRTNEAFF. The CDR3 region has the DNA TGCAGCGTCTTGGGGAGAACAAATGAAGCTTTCTTT.

V gene TRBV27 combines with J gene TRBJ2-5; 15 nucleotides match TRBD2. The CDR3 is 16 amino acids. The germline V gene encodes CDR1 MNHEY and CDR2 SMNVEV (reference sequence). The V gene end was trimmed by 4 bases and the J gene end by 2 bases; junction bases not matched to a gene: 2. CDR3 bases: TGTGCCAGCAGTTGGACTAGCGGGAGGGTACAAGAGACCCAGTACTTC. Protein product: CASSWTSGRVQETQYF.

The genes are TRBV24-1 and TRBJ2-3, with D maybe TRBD2 (5 bases). CDR1 and CDR2 (germline): KGHDR, SFDVKD. The germline V and J ends were trimmed by 5 bases and 0 bases, with 11 bases remaining between them. The CDR3 length is 15 residues. The CDR3 reads CATSGSGPSTDTQYF. The CDR3 coding sequence is TGTGCCACCAGTGGGAGCGGACCTAGCACAGATACGCAGTATTTT.

This clone was counted once. This chain links TRBV5-1 with TRBJ2-1, with TRBD2 matching over 8 bases. The ends lost 0 bases at V and 0 bases at J; junction bases unmatched: 2. Germline lookup yields CDR1 SGHRS and CDR2 YFSETQ. CDR3 length: 16 amino acids. CDR3: CASSLVAGTSYNEQFF. DNA of the CDR3: TGCGCCAGCAGCTTGGTAGCGGGAACCTCCTACAATGAGCAGTTCTTC.

The rearrangement joins TRBV29-1 to TRBJ1-5, with D possibly being TRBD1 (6 bases). The CDR3 length is 13 residues. Germline V gene sequence: CDR1 SQVTM, CDR2 ANQGSEA. V was pared by 3 bases and J by 7 bases, with 13 bases between. The CDR3 DNA follows: TGCAGCGTTGACGCAGGGGATGGACAGCCCCAGCATTTT. Its translation is CSVDAGDGQPQHF.

This clone was counted once. The chain uses TRBV14 and TRBJ2-2; 8 bases line up with TRBD2. The germline V gene encodes CDR1 SGHDN and CDR2 FVKESK. The CDR3 is 16 residues long. The V gene end was trimmed by 3 bases and the J gene end by 10 bases; junction bases not matched to a gene: 13. The CDR3 DNA reads as TGTGCCAGCAGCCAGGCTCCGGGACTAGACTTCGCGGAGCTGTTTTTT. Protein product: CASSQAPGLDFAELFF.

This chain connects TRBV7-9 to TRBJ1-2; D remains unclear. The germline V and J ends were trimmed by 5 bases and 4 bases, with 5 bases remaining between them. CDR3 length: 11 amino acids. The germline V gene encodes CDR1 SEHNR and CDR2 FQNEAQ (reference sequence). The CDR3 protein is CASSQSYGYTF. The DNA for the CDR3 is TGTGCCAGCAGCCAGTCCTATGGCTACACCTTC.

The rearrangement links TRBV3-1 (or the pseudogene TRBV3-2) to TRBJ2-7, with 7 positions matching TRBD1. Germline V lookup: CDR1 LGHDT, CDR2 YNNKEL (reference sequence). The V gene end was trimmed by 4 bases and the J gene end by 9 bases; junction bases not matched to a gene: 6. The CDR3 runs to 12 residues. The CDR3 DNA reads TGTGCCAGCAGCCTGAACGCAGGGGGGCAGTACTTC. It codes for CASSLNAGGQYF.

V gene TRBV4-1 combines with J gene TRBJ1-1, with a weak D call TRBD1 (5 bases). With 0 bases removed from V and 9 bases from J, the gap between germline ends came to 14 bases. CDR1 is MGHRA, CDR2 YSYEKL, per germline. CDR3 length: 14 residues. This chain's CDR3 is CASSQDFGGTKAFF. CDR3 DNA sequence: TGCGCCAGCAGCCAAGATTTCGGAGGGACTAAAGCTTTCTTT.

The rearrangement links TRBV7-9 to TRBJ1-1; 7 bases agree with TRBD1. Germline values: CDR1 SEHNR, CDR2 FQNEAQ (reference sequence). The CDR3 runs to 13 residues. V lost 1 base to trimming and J lost 6 bases; unmatched junction nucleotides: 2. The CDR3 is CASSLDRGAEAFF. CDR3 nucleotide sequence: TGTGCCAGCAGCTTAGACAGGGGAGCTGAAGCTTTCTTT.

J is TRBJ2-7 and V is TRBV23-1, with 10 bases that match TRBD1. TRBV23-1 is an ORF for which the function is uncertain. V shed 3 bases and J 2 bases; nucleotides not matched to a gene: 7. This CDR3 is 16 amino acids long. CDR3 residues: CASSHPGQGCTYEQYF. The CDR3 bases are TGCGCCAGCAGTCACCCGGGACAGGGGTGTACCTACGAGCAGTACTTC.

The CDR3: CASSPTVIYEQYF. CDR3 in DNA: TGTGCCAGCAGCCCGACAGTGATCTACGAGCAGTACTTC. The chain is built from TRBV12-3 or TRBV12-4 and TRBJ2-7; maybe TRBD1 (5 bases). The CDR3 is 13 residues long. Trimming pared 6 bases from V and 3 bases from J, leaving 12 bases between.

The chain couples TRBV30 to TRBJ2-7; D possibly corresponds to TRBD2 (5 bases). V lost 2 bases and J lost 9, with 20 bases in between. The CDR3 is 14 residues long. Germline CDR1 is GTSNPN and CDR2 is SVGIG (reference sequence). The CDR3 coding sequence is TGTGCCTGGAGTCCGGAGTCGGGAACGAACCGGCAGTACTTC. Protein sequence: CAWSPESGTNRQYF.

The chain is built from TRBV9 and TRBJ2-2; tentatively, D is TRBD2 (5 bases). Deletions cut 0 bases from V and 6 bases from J, with 9 bases between. The CDR3 extends over 14 amino acids. CDR1 is SGDLS, CDR2 YYNGEE, per germline. CDR3 loop: CASSVVGGPGELFF. CDR3 in DNA: TGTGCCAGCAGCGTAGTTGGAGGTCCCGGGGAGCTGTTTTTT. The whole variable domain, filled in from reference TRBV9 and TRBJ2-2, reads DSGVTQTPKHLITATGQRVTLRCSPRSGDLSVYWYQQSLDQGLQFLIQYYNGEERAKGNILERFSAQQFPDLHSELNLSSLELGDSALYFCASSVVGGPGELFFGEGSRLTVL.

The chain combines TRBV30 with TRBJ2-2; D possibly corresponds to TRBD1 (7 bases). The CDR3 is 15 amino acids. Germline V lookup: CDR1 GTSNPN, CDR2 SVGIG (reference sequence). V lost 0 bases and J 6 bases, leaving 14 bases between the germline ends. The CDR3 DNA is TGTGCCTGGAGTGTACGGCAGGGGGGTTCCGGGGAGCTGTTTTTT. It yields the protein CAWSVRQGGSGELFF.

This clone was counted once. The rearrangement uses TRBV19 and TRBJ2-1; TRBD2 matches at 10 bases. Germline V gene data show CDR1 as LNHDA and CDR2 as SQIVND (reference sequence). J lost 3 bases, V lost 7 bases, and 6 bases had no gene match. CDR3 length equals 15 residues. The CDR3 region is CASTPSSGGYNEQFF. The CDR3 region has the DNA TGTGCCAGTACCCCGTCTAGCGGGGGCTACAATGAGCAGTTCTTC. Filled out from reference TRBV19 and TRBJ2-1, the complete variable domain reads DGGITQSPKYLFRKEGQNVTLSCEQNLNHDAMYWYRQDPGQGLRLIYYSQIVNDFQKGDIAEGYSVSREKKESFPLTVTSAQKNPTAFYLCASTPSSGGYNEQFFGPGTRLTVL.

The rearrangement joins TRBV2 to TRBJ2-1; TRBD2 agrees at 14 bases. The CDR3 consists of 18 residues. Per the germline V gene, CDR1 is SNHLY and CDR2 is FYNNEI. The trim removed 4 bases at V and 9 bases at J, leaving 14 bases unmatched. The CDR3: CASSVTGTSGGLGGEQFF. CDR3 nucleotides: TGTGCCAGCAGTGTCACCGGGACTAGCGGGGGTCTGGGGGGTGAGCAGTTCTTC.

The V gene is TRBV18, the J gene TRBJ2-7, with D possibly matching TRBD1 (6 bases). The V and J ends lost 3 bases and 5 bases respectively, with 14 bases between them. The length of the CDR3 is 14 residues. Germline V gene lookup returns CDR1 KGHSH and CDR2 LQKENI. CDR3 region: CASSPTNRVNEQYF. CDR3 DNA sequence: TGTGCCAGCTCACCGACGAACAGGGTCAACGAGCAGTACTTC.